This entry lists 22 T cell receptor beta chains sequenced from one sample in a study of T cell repertoires in cytomegalovirus infection. MiXCR, run by TCRdb on the reads, gives a single entry per CDR3 protein. The sample carries hundreds of thousands of distinct CDR3 sequences, about 28% recorded once. These receptors lack a known antigen. Sample: cultured PBMCs, taken from culture after CMV antigen stimulation. These receptors were obtained from a human donor in good health (CMV status not recorded). Some clones in this sample may be carry-over from other donors' samples.

The rearrangement joins TRBV7-2 to TRBJ1-4, with 8 bases that match TRBD1. The V gene's germline CDR1 is SGHTA and CDR2 FQGNSA. Trimming at V came to 5 bases and at J to 8 bases, leaving 10 bases not matched to a gene. This CDR3 region has 15 residues. The CDR3 region is CASSEGQGGGEKLFF. The CDR3 DNA is TGTGCCAGCAGCGAAGGACAGGGAGGAGGCGAAAAACTGTTTTTT. The full variable domain, with the rest looked up from reference TRBV7-2 and TRBJ1-4, is GAGVSQSPSNKVTEKGKDVELRCDPISGHTALYWYRQSLGQGLEFLIYFQGNSAPDKSGLPSDRFSAERTGGSVSTLTIQRTQQEDSAVYLCASSEGQGGGEKLFFGSGTQLSVL.

This rearrangement joins TRBV4-2 to TRBJ2-5; the match to TRBD1 covers 8 bases. The CDR3 consists of 14 residues. V shed 3 bases, J shed 2 bases, and the junction held 2 bases outside the gene matches. Germline CDR1 and CDR2: LGHNA and YNFKEQ. The CDR3 here is CASSQGQAQETQYF. The CDR3 nucleotides are TGTGCCAGCAGCCAGGGACAGGCACAAGAGACCCAGTACTTC.

The chain combines TRBV2 with TRBJ2-3; 11 bases align to TRBD1. Germline V CDR1 and CDR2: SNHLY, FYNNEI. Germline trimming cut 6 bases from V and 4 bases from J; bases unmatched to any gene: 6. The CDR3 is made up of 15 amino acids. CDR3 bases: TGTGCCAGCAGCCCGGACAGGGGGCAATCAGATACGCAGTATTTT. Protein: CASSPDRGQSDTQYF.

The chain combines TRBV12-3 or TRBV12-4 with TRBJ1-3; D call uncertain. V gave up 6 bases and J gave up 0 bases, with 9 bases separating them. The CDR3 spans 14 residues. For the CDR3, the DNA is TGTGCCAGCAGACCCTTGAACTCTGGAAACACCATATATTTT. This translates into CASRPLNSGNTIYF.

This chain uses TRBV28 with TRBJ1-1; unclear D gene. The V end was cut by 1 base, the J end by 8 bases, with 8 bases between. Germline V lookup: CDR1 MDHEN, CDR2 SYDVKM. This CDR3 contains 12 residues. The CDR3 DNA sequence: TGTGCCAGCAGTTTATTGGCTGAAGAAGCTTTCTTT. Translated, it gives CASSLLAEEAFF.

The chain uses TRBV10-3 and TRBJ2-1, with a possible D match to TRBD2 (6 bases). With 6 bases removed from V and 5 bases from J, the gap between germline ends came to 14 bases. Germline assignment: CDR1 ENHRY and CDR2 SYGVKD. CDR3 length equals 14 residues. The CDR3, as DNA: TGTGCCATCAGACCCCGGGAGCCGAACAATGAGCAGTTCTTC. It encodes CAIRPREPNNEQFF.

This clonotype was seen only a few times. CDR3 sequence (DNA): TGTGCCATCAGAGCCCTAGCGGGAGACGGGAATGAGCAGTTCTTC. Translating it yields CAIRALAGDGNEQFF. The V call is TRBV10-3, the J call TRBJ2-1, with 10 bases aligning to TRBD2. This CDR3 contains 15 residues. CDR1 is ENHRY and CDR2 is SYGVKD in the germline V gene. Trimming took 6 bases from V and 7 from J; bases not matched to a gene: 9.

Only a few counts were recorded for this clonotype. The chain is built from TRBV6-6 and TRBJ2-6, with 9 bases matching TRBD1. The CDR3 sequence is 19 residues long. The germline CDR1 and CDR2 sequences are MNHNY and SVGAGI (reference sequence). V gave up 6 bases and J gave up 2 bases; unmatched junction bases: 14. This CDR3 reads CASRGGGGDRVTGANVLTF. The CDR3 DNA is TGTGCCAGCAGAGGGGGGGGGGGGGACAGGGTGACTGGGGCCAACGTCCTGACTTTC.

The CDR3 loop reads CATSDWDREDNEQFF. The CDR3 DNA is TGTGCCACCAGTGATTGGGACAGGGAGGACAATGAGCAGTTCTTC. The J gene is TRBJ2-1, the V gene TRBV24-1, with TRBD1 matching over 9 bases. Germline trimming cut 2 bases from V and 5 bases from J; bases unmatched to any gene: 3. The CDR3 contains 15 residues. Germline V CDR1 and CDR2: KGHDR, SFDVKD.

This clonotype occurred a few times. The chain recombines TRBV4-2 with TRBJ2-3; TRBD2 matches 9 bases. Germline V gene sequence: CDR1 LGHNA, CDR2 YNFKEQ. V lost 3 bases to trimming and J lost 3 bases; unmatched junction nucleotides: 7. The CDR3 runs to 16 residues. The CDR3 DNA reads TGTGCCAGCAGCCACCTGCCTAGCGGGGTTACAGATACGCAGTATTTT. Translation gives CASSHLPSGVTDTQYF.

This clonotype was seen more than once but under ten times. The chain couples TRBV2 to TRBJ2-1; 8 nucleotides align to TRBD2. CDR1 and CDR2 from the germline V gene are SNHLY and FYNNEI. The CDR3 loop spans 15 amino acids. Trimming cost V 4 bases and J 0 bases; bases outside gene matches: 2. DNA of the CDR3: TGTGCCAGCAGTGGGAGCGGGAGCTCCTACAATGAGCAGTTCTTC. Translated, it gives CASSGSGSSYNEQFF.

The gene calls are TRBV11-3 and TRBJ2-1; 15 bases map to TRBD2. The V and J ends lost 5 bases and 7 bases, in that order; junction bases with no gene match: 12. This CDR3 region has 18 residues. CDR1 is SGHNT and CDR2 is YENEEA in the germline V gene. The DNA for the CDR3 is TGTGCCAGCAGCCCGGGGACTAGCGGGGGGCACCGGGCAAATGAGCAGTTCTTC. Its protein is CASSPGTSGGHRANEQFF.

This clonotype was found many times. V is TRBV28 and J is TRBJ2-5; weak D call: TRBD1 (7 bases). V gave up 5 bases and J gave up 7 bases, with 26 bases separating them. The V gene's germline CDR1 is MDHEN and CDR2 SYDVKM. The CDR3 is made up of 17 amino acids. CDR3: CASSPWRAGGTSGTQYF. CDR3 sequence (DNA): TGTGCCAGCAGTCCTTGGCGAGCAGGGGGGACCTCGGGGACCCAGTACTTC. The entire variable domain, with the rest obtained from reference TRBV28 and TRBJ2-5, is as follows: DVKVTQSSRYLVKRTGEKVFLECVQDMDHENMFWYRQDPGLGLRLIYFSYDVKMKEKGDIPEGYSVSREKKERFSLILESASTNQTSMYLCASSPWRAGGTSGTQYFGPGTRLLVL.

The rearrangement joins TRBV5-4 to TRBJ1-3; no clear D gene. Germline values: CDR1 SGHNT, CDR2 YYREEE (reference sequence). Trimming cost V 3 bases and J 9 bases, with 13 bases left between them. The CDR3 contains 13 residues. The CDR3 nucleotides read TGTGCCAGCAGCTCCTGGACCGCATCCACCATATATTTT. Protein sequence: CASSSWTASTIYF.

The chain joins TRBV4-1 to TRBJ1-3; D might be TRBD1 (5 bases). The V end lost 2 bases, the J end lost 7 bases, and 15 bases lay between the germline ends. This CDR3 spans 15 amino acids. CDR1 and CDR2 from the germline V gene are MGHRA and YSYEKL. CDR3 in DNA: TGCGCCAGCAGCCAACTAACAGGTATCGGGAACACCATATATTTT. Translation gives CASSQLTGIGNTIYF.

The sample holds a few counts of this clonotype. The V gene is TRBV7-8, the J gene TRBJ2-5; 7 nucleotides line up with TRBD2. CDR1 and CDR2 from the germline V gene are SGHVS and FQNEAQ. V lost 5 bases, J lost 1 base, and 4 bases stayed unmatched. The length of the CDR3 is 14 residues. CDR3 sequence reads: CASSLSSGQETQYF. For the CDR3, the DNA is TGTGCCAGCAGCCTGTCTAGCGGCCAAGAGACCCAGTACTTC.

The chain has TRBV6-6 and TRBJ2-4; D ambiguous. V was trimmed by 4 bases and J by 0 bases, leaving 7 bases between them. Germline V gene data show CDR1 as MNHNY and CDR2 as SVGAGI (reference sequence). The CDR3 extends over 14 amino acids. CDR3 sequence (DNA): TGTGCCAGCAGTTCCGAACTAGCCAAAAACATTCAGTACTTC. Its protein is CASSSELAKNIQYF.

The table lists this clonotype with many counts. The CDR3 DNA is TGTGCCAGCAGCCCACCGGTAGGGGTAGAGGCCAACGTCCTGACTTTC. This translates into CASSPPVGVEANVLTF. This chain links TRBV7-2 with TRBJ2-6; a possible D gene is TRBD1 (5 bases). V was cut by 5 bases and J by 6 bases, with 17 bases left in between. Germline V gives CDR1 SGHTA, CDR2 FQGNSA. The CDR3 covers 16 residues.

The chain joins TRBV12-3 or TRBV12-4 to TRBJ2-4; tentative D call: TRBD1 (5 bases). V shed 2 bases and J shed 8 bases, with 10 bases lying between them. CDR3 length: 13 amino acids. The CDR3 DNA reads as TGTGCCAGCAGTTTAACAGGTCTCGACATTCAGTACTTC. As protein: CASSLTGLDIQYF.

This clonotype was found many times. This chain uses TRBV7-2 with TRBJ2-1, with a tentative D call TRBD2 (5 bases). Trimming removed 8 bases from V and 2 bases from J, with 16 bases in between. The germline CDR1 and CDR2 sequences are SGHTA and FQGNSA. This CDR3 has 15 amino acids. DNA of the CDR3: TGTGCCAGCGGCGCGAGCGGAGCGGCCTACAATGAGCAGTTCTTC. This gives the protein CASGASGAAYNEQFF.

This clonotype was observed a handful of times. The chain employs TRBV6-1 and TRBJ1-5; no definite D call. Trimming stripped 3 bases from V and 3 bases from J, with 6 bases between. The CDR3 runs 13 residues. The germline CDR1 and CDR2 sequences are MNHNS and SASEGT. This chain's CDR3 is CASSEHVNQPQHF. Here the CDR3 DNA reads TGTGCCAGCAGTGAGCACGTCAATCAGCCCCAGCATTTT.

In its sample, this clonotype was seen many times. The chain combines TRBV7-2 with TRBJ2-5; 8 bases fit TRBD2. This CDR3 is built from 17 residues. The germline CDR1 and CDR2 sequences are SGHTA and FQGNSA. V trimming: 5 bases; J trimming: 9 bases; junction bases outside the gene matches: 20. CDR3 bases: TGTGCCAGCAGCCCCGACCCCCCTGCGGGAGGTGCCGGGGCCCAGTACTTC. Protein: CASSPDPPAGGAGAQYF.